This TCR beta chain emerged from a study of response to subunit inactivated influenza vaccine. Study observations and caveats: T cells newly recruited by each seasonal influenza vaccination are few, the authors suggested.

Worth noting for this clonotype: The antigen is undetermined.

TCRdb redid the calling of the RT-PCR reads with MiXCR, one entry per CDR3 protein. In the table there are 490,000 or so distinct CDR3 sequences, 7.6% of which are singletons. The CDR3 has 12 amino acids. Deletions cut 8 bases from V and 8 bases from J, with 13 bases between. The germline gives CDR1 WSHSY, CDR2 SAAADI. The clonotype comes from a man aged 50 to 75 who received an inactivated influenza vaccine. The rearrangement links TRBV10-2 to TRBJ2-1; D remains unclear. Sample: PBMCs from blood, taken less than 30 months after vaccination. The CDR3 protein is CASLDQTDEQFF. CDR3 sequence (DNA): TGCGCCAGCCTAGACCAGACGGATGAGCAGTTCTTC.